These T cell receptor beta chains were read from a single sample in a study of blood T cell repertoires in COVID-19. Assay used: immunoSEQ multiplex PCR; TCRdb lists only in-frame clones, some missing. Of about 52,000 clones detected, roughly four fifths appear once; the ten largest clones hold under 30%. Sequencing used peripheral blood. The source is a woman aged 80 or over with COVID-19, enrolled during active disease. The CDR3 runs from the conserved cysteine through the conserved F or W. D genes are given only for firm matches. Clone size is stated in some rows and not others, as once, few, many or a class when expanded.

D: .
length: 11
size: .
J: TRBJ2-3
V: TRBV19
DNA: TGTGCCAGTCAACAGGGAGATACGCAGTATTTT
CDR3: CASQQGDTQYF

D: .
length: 15
size: once
J: TRBJ2-1
V: TRBV6-5
DNA: TGCGCCAGCGGAAGTTCCCAAGGGGGGGATGATGAGCAGTTCTTC
CDR3: CASGSSQGGDDEQFF

D: TRBD2
length: 18
size: .
J: TRBJ2-1
V: TRBV30
DNA: TGTGCCTGGAAAGCTAGCGGGATAATGGGTAGCTCCTACAATGAGCAGTTCTTC
CDR3: CAWKASGIMGSSYNEQFF

D: TRBD2
length: 16
size: few
J: TRBJ2-1
V: TRBV5-1
DNA: TGCGCCAGCAGCTTGCCCGGGACTAGCGGGAGTAATGAGCAGTTCTTC
CDR3: CASSLPGTSGSNEQFF

D: TRBD2
length: 15
size: .
J: TRBJ2-5
V: TRBV19
DNA: TGTGCCAGTCGGGGACGGCGCGGGAGGGTGGAGACCCAGTACTTC
CDR3: CASRGRRGRVETQYF

D: .
length: 15
size: few
J: TRBJ1-1
V: TRBV7-2
DNA: TGTGCCAGCAGCTTGGACAGTGCCGTGAACACTGAAGCTTTCTTT
CDR3: CASSLDSAVNTEAFF

D: TRBD1
length: 16
size: .
J: TRBJ2-1
V: TRBV2
DNA: TGTGCCAGCAGTCGGGGAGGGACAGGGGTTTACAATGAGCAGTTCTTC
CDR3: CASSRGGTGVYNEQFF

D: TRBD1
length: 14
size: .
J: TRBJ1-2
V: TRBV27
DNA: TGTGCCAGCAGATCCCAGGGGGCTGGCTATGGCTACACCTTC
CDR3: CASRSQGAGYGYTF

D: TRBD1
length: 17
size: .
J: TRBJ1-3
V: TRBV9
DNA: TGTGCCAGCAGCGGAACAGGGGGATATTCCTCTGGAAACACCATATATTTT
CDR3: CASSGTGGYSSGNTIYF

D: .
length: 15
size: .
J: TRBJ1-3
V: TRBV2
DNA: TGTGCCAGCAGTGAAGAGGGGTTCTCTGGAAACACCATATATTTT
CDR3: CASSEEGFSGNTIYF

D: .
length: 12
size: .
J: TRBJ1-2
V: TRBV7-9
DNA: TGTGCCAGCAGCCGTGGGGACTCCAGCTACACCTTC
CDR3: CASSRGDSSYTF

D: TRBD1
length: 14
size: .
J: TRBJ2-2
V: TRBV5-5
DNA: TGTGCCAGCAGTGATGACAGGGCGTCCGGGGAGCTGTTTTTT
CDR3: CASSDDRASGELFF

D: .
length: 15
size: few
J: TRBJ1-5
V: TRBV19
DNA: TGTGCCAGTAGTGGGGGCCTTTATAGCAATCAGCCCCAGCATTTT
CDR3: CASSGGLYSNQPQHF

D: TRBD2
length: 18
size: .
J: TRBJ2-1
V: TRBV2
DNA: TGTGCCAGCAGTGAAATGACTTCGCCGGGACTAGGCAAGGGTCGGCAGTTCTTC
CDR3: CASSEMTSPGLGKGRQFF